This T cell receptor beta chain was recorded in a study of blood T cell repertoires in COVID-19. Study at large: From the United States, Italy and Spain came samples of acute and convalescent COVID-19. In each case, the material was cDNA or gDNA derived from T cells, B-cell-depleted T cells, or PBMCs.

Authors' methods: Reference gene primer amplification yielded estimated nucleated cell counts. Sequencing was performed with immunoSEQ multiplex PCR; in TCRdb, only in-frame clones are kept and a portion is missing. D and trimming were read from the DNA, whereas the V and J calls and clone size are those reported in that table. The data show 50,000 or so clones, roughly 76% seen once. V lost 0 bases to trimming and J lost 5 bases, with 11 bases between them. In germline, CDR1 is ENHRY, CDR2 SYGVKD. The CDR3 runs 15 residues. The TCR comes from a woman aged 55-70 years with acute or convalescent COVID-19. Sequencing was carried out using peripheral blood. The chain uses TRBV10-3 and TRBJ2-4; tentative D call: TRBD2 (5 bases). CDR3 sequence reads: CAISESVGKQNIQYF. The CDR3 nucleotides are TGTGCCATCAGTGAGTCTGTCGGGAAGCAAAACATTCAGTACTTC.